This T cell receptor (beta chain) is from a study of T-cell reconstitution after alpha-beta-depleted transplantation in children (TCRdb year 2016). Some background on the complete study: Using TCR repertoire profiling, the study followed T-cell immune reconstitution in a quantitative way in children after TCRalphabeta/CD19-depleted allogeneic hematopoietic cell transplantation. The investigation overall reported the following: In some patients, the high TCRbeta diversity seen at day 60 was put down to recipient T cells and intrathymic progenitors that had survived conditioning. The apparently early recovery of alphabetaT-cell counts about two months after transplant reportedly depended on only several hundred rapidly expanded clones that came from non-depleted graft cells. The frequencies of hyperexpanded clones fell over the following months, and after one year, T-cell counts and TCRbeta diversity were mostly attributed to newly produced T cells.

As regards this clonotype: It has no known antigen specificity. No quality values exist for individual bases; no much larger clone is one base distant.

The protocol used for the library was PCR. The listed sequencing device is Illumina HiSeq 2500. TCR libraries were prepared with molecular barcoding, using unique molecular identifiers to normalize TCRbeta repertoire quantification. TCRdb applied fastp at Q25 and MiXCR to the public reads, then kept only in-frame beta chains. One record per CDR3 amino acid sequence lists the most common genes and DNA. The sample yields hundreds of thousands of distinct CDR3 sequences; 15% to 20% were counted once. In total, the top ten clones hold roughly 29% of the sample. Per the publication, the treatment or condition label means: allogeneic hematopoietic cell transplantation with graft depleted of TCRalphabeta T cells and CD19 B cells. The transplant recipients were children given TCRalphabeta/CD19-depleted allogeneic hematopoietic cell grafts. The receptor's source is a boy younger than two who had a stem cell transplant for Wiskott-Aldrich syndrome, so the T cells may come from the graft donor. The source was PBMCs, mostly from graft donor cells, collected 360 days after TCRalphabeta/CD19-depleted stem cell transplant.

The DNA reads TGTGCCAGCAGCCGGCTAACTAGCGGTACATACAATGAGCAGTTCTTC. Its protein product is CASSRLTSGTYNEQFF. The sequence joins TRBV3-1 to TRBJ2-1; TRBD2 fits 8 bases in the junction. V is cut back by 4 bases and J by 4 bases, with 9 bases in the junction unmatched. The CDR3 contains 16 residues, cysteine and phenylalanine counted. CDR3 DNA only is kept here, 48 bases in frame from base 1. CDR1 and CDR2, per the germline V gene (reference sequence), are LGHDT and YNNKEL.